This T cell receptor beta chain originates from a study of cytomegalovirus exposure and HLA in healthy donors. Study overall: A preliminary data release comprised tens of millions of unique TCRs obtained from HLA-typed donors.

Donors were nominally healthy when sampled, though unrecorded immune exposures were likely. CDR3 length: 16 amino acids. The germline V gene encodes CDR1 LGHNA and CDR2 YSLEER. With V trimmed by 2 bases and J by 6 bases, 10 bases remained unmatched. 60 Vbeta and 13 Jbeta primers were used in PCR. The table came from immunoSEQ multiplex PCR; TCRdb's copy has only in-frame clones and leaves some out. This sample has about 110,000 clones, with 78% found just once. Study-level results: Rare TCR sequences predominated, though certain public TCRs were found in many donors.

With regard to this clone: Its cognate antigen is unknown.

This receptor was taken from a woman in her twenties or thirties in good health and CMV-seronegative. Sequencing was carried out using PBMCs. J is TRBJ1-2 and V is TRBV4-3, with 9 nucleotides matching TRBD1. The CDR3, as DNA: TGCGCCAGCAGCCAAACAACCTCCGGGACAGGGCATGGCTACACCTTC. It is translated as CASSQTTSGTGHGYTF.